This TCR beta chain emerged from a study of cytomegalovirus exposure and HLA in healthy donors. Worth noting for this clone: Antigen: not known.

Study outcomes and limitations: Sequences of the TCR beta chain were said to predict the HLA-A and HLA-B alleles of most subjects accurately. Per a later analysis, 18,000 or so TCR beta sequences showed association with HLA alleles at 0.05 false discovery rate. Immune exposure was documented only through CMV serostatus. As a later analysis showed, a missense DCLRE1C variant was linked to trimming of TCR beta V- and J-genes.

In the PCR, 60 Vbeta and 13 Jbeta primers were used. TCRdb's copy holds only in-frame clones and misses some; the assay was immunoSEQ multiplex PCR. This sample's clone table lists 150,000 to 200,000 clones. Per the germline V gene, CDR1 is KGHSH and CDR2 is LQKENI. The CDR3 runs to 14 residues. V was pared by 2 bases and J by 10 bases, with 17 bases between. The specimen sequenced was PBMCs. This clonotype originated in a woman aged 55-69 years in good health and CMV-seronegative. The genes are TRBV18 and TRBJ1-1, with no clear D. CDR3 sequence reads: CASSPGLNVRVAFF. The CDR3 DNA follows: TGTGCCAGCTCACCAGGTCTTAATGTGCGGGTAGCTTTCTTT.